The rows below give T cell receptor beta chains drawn from one sample of a study of Graves' ophthalmopathy and Graves' hyperthyroidism. TCRdb called the multiplex PCR reads again in MiXCR, with one record for every CDR3 protein. The table lists about 700,000 distinct CDR3 sequences, 35% to 50% of them singletons, with about 3.3% in the top ten. The specimen sequenced was peripheral blood. Receptor source: an adult man with Graves' ophthalmopathy. The CDR3 runs from the conserved cysteine through the conserved F or W. A D gene is named only where the DNA matches it firmly. The size field is filled for only some rows; it gives once, few, many or a size class.

clone_size | d_call | j_call | cdr3_length | v_call | cdr3_nt | cdr3_aa
NA | NA | TRBJ1-2 | 15 | TRBV6-1 | TGTGCCAGCAGTTCCACCGGGACGGCCGCCTATGGCTACACCTTC | CASSSTGTAAYGYTF
NA | NA | TRBJ1-5 | 13 | TRBV10-3 | TGTGCCATCAGGGGAGCAAATAATCAGCCCCAGCATTTT | CAIRGANNQPQHF
NA | TRBD1 | TRBJ2-5 | 12 | TRBV29-1 | TGCAGCGCCCACAGGGGCGCGGAGACCCAGTACTTC | CSAHRGAETQYF
NA | NA | TRBJ2-7 | 9 | TRBV29-1 | TGCAGCTATTCCTACGAGCAGTACTTC | CSYSYEQYF
NA | NA | TRBJ1-6 | 15 | TRBV3-1 | TGTGCCAGCAGCCAAGAAAGCCGGGCTAATTCACCCCTCCACTTT | CASSQESRANSPLHF
once | NA | TRBJ2-7 | 14 | TRBV7-8 | TGTGCCAGCAGCTTAGTGGGCGGGAAGGGCGAGCAGTACTTC | CASSLVGGKGEQYF
NA | NA | TRBJ1-1 | 11 | TRBV7-2 | TGTGCCAGCAGCTTATTAGCGGGGGGCCATTTT | CASSLLAGGHF
many | NA | TRBJ2-3 | 13 | TRBV7-6 | TGTGCCAGCAGCCCCCCATCCACAGATACGCAGTATTTT | CASSPPSTDTQYF
NA | NA | TRBJ2-6 | 15 | TRBV19 | TGTGCCAGTAGCGATCCAGGGGCCGGGGCCAACGTCCTGACTTTC | CASSDPGAGANVLTF
many | TRBD2 | TRBJ2-5 | 15 | TRBV20-1 | TGCAGTGCTAGTCCCGCCGTACTAGCGAAAGAGACCCAGTACTTC | CSASPAVLAKETQYF
NA | TRBD1 | TRBJ2-7 | 16 | TRBV6-5 | TGTGCCAGCAGTTACTCGAGGGACAGGCGATCCTACGAGCAGTACTTC | CASSYSRDRRSYEQYF
NA | NA | TRBJ2-7 | 12 | TRBV25-1 | TGTGCCAGCAGCTCACGAGGGAACGGGCAGTACTTC | CASSSRGNGQYF
few | NA | TRBJ2-7 | 15 | TRBV4-2 | TGTGCCAGCAGCCAAGTCATTTACCTATCCTACGAGCAGTACTTC | CASSQVIYLSYEQYF
NA | NA | TRBJ2-7 | 14 | TRBV29-1 | TGCAGCGTAGGACGGGGGCAGGTACCCTACGAGCAGTACTTC | CSVGRGQVPYEQYF
NA | NA | TRBJ1-6 | 15 | TRBV7-9 | TGTGCCAGCAGCCCCGGACATAGAGTGGATTCACCCCTCCACTTT | CASSPGHRVDSPLHF
NA | TRBD2 | TRBJ2-7 | 15 | TRBV24-1 | TGTGCCACCAGTGACCCCAGGACTAGCTCCTACGAGCAGTACTTC | CATSDPRTSSYEQYF